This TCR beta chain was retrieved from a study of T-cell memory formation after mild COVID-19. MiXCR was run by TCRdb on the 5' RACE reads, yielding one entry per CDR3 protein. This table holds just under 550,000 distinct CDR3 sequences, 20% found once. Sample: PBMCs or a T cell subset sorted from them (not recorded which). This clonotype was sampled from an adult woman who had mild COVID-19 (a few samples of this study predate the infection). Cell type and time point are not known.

In nucleotides, the CDR3 is TGTGCCTGGAGCTCGGGTCCTGGCTACACCTTC. Amino acids: CAWSSGPGYTF. The chain employs TRBV30 and TRBJ1-2; D not resolved. CDR3 length equals 11 residues. Trimming left V 3 bases short and J 7 bases short, with 9 bases between. In germline, CDR1 is GTSNPN, CDR2 SVGIG (reference sequence).